This T cell receptor (beta chain) was sequenced during a study of T cells in localized non-small cell lung cancer. Study-level findings and limits: Clonality of T cells reached its maximum in uninvolved adjacent lung, surpassing tumor.

As to this clone: As yet, its antigen is unknown.

Method: immunoSEQ multiplex PCR; TCRdb's copy keeps in-frame clones and lacks some. The table records around 1,500 clones, about 20% of them present only once. V was shortened by 5 bases and J by 3 bases, with 14 bases between the two germline ends. CDR3 size: 14 residues. Germline values: CDR1 MNHGY, CDR2 SAAAGT. This specimen consisted of lung tumor tissue, obtained before any cancer treatment. The TCR comes from a male donor aged 60 or over with stage I lung adenocarcinoma. The chain uses TRBV6-8 and TRBJ2-7, with D possibly being TRBD2 (5 bases). Here the CDR3 DNA reads TGTGCCAGCAGTGGCCTGGACCGGGGCTACGAGCAGTACTTC. It translates to CASSGLDRGYEQYF.